These T cell receptor beta chains were read from a single sample in a study of identical twins. TCRdb reprocessed the 5' RACE reads via MiXCR and lists one record per CDR3 protein. The sample holds roughly 570,000 distinct CDR3 sequences, 9% to 10% seen once. The data were also submitted as part of a second study, on yellow fever vaccine responses in identical twins.

Input material: PBMCs. The receptor source for this set is a woman aged 18-29 years in good health. CDR3s leave out the opening cysteine and the closing phenylalanine or tryptophan. The order of the fields is V gene, J gene, CDR3 protein.

TRBV4-1	TRBJ1-2	ASSHETQGTNYGYT
TRBV12-3/TRBV12-4	TRBJ2-2	ASIAGTGGGELF
TRBV6-5	TRBJ1-3	ASSLGQYPSGNTIY
TRBV7-9	TRBJ2-1	ASSLEGTGGYNEQF
TRBV6-1	TRBJ2-3	ASSPLWAGGPDTQY
TRBV27	TRBJ1-1	ASRRQGAQRNTEAF
TRBV7-2	TRBJ1-4	ASSQTGPTNEKLF
TRBV7-2	TRBJ1-1	ASSPDRDLGAF
TRBV29-1	TRBJ2-7	SVWGTAYEQY
TRBV20-1	TRBJ1-4	SASDPLQGILF
TRBV7-9	TRBJ2-1	ASSFYFTRVHNEQF
TRBV28	TRBJ2-3	ASSYTGLQDTQY
TRBV29-1	TRBJ2-3	SVARGTDTQY
TRBV5-1	TRBJ2-1	ASSPLVPYNEQF
TRBV9	TRBJ2-2	ASSPQGNTGELF
TRBV29-1	TRBJ1-1	SASTSGQNTEAF
TRBV7-2	TRBJ1-3	ASSPARRTGGNTIY
TRBV12-3/TRBV12-4	TRBJ2-2	ASNLGLAVNTGELF
TRBV14	TRBJ2-1	ASSQDLGGGLPLNNEQF
TRBV5-1	TRBJ1-1	ASSLKMNTEAF
TRBV2	TRBJ1-4	ASSEGRNINEKLF
TRBV5-1	TRBJ2-5	ASSSRHIQAFQQETQY
TRBV4-2	TRBJ2-5	ASRGGHQETQY
TRBV7-9	TRBJ2-1	ASSPTGVNEQF
TRBV12-3/TRBV12-4	TRBJ1-3	ASSYWTSSGNTIY
TRBV30	TRBJ2-7	AWRAANEQY
TRBV29-1	TRBJ2-5	SVPTPEAQY
TRBV5-1	TRBJ1-6	ASSLTGDYNSPLH
TRBV29-1	TRBJ1-1	SVATGGSLNTEAF
TRBV20-1	TRBJ2-2	SGEFPNTGELF
TRBV9	TRBJ2-7	ASSPRGGTQFYEQY
TRBV13	TRBJ2-7	AFSPETSTGTLSYEQY
TRBV7-8	TRBJ2-1	ASSLEVLAAGGWEQF
TRBV4-2	TRBJ2-1	ASSQDGSGENYNEQF
TRBV4-2	TRBJ1-4	ASSRTGVDEKLF
TRBV5-1	TRBJ2-2	ASSLGHTNTGELF
TRBV12-3/TRBV12-4	TRBJ1-4	ASSSLTGSTNEKLF
TRBV27	TRBJ2-7	ASSLSGGQGTYSYEQY
TRBV29-1	TRBJ2-7	SVVIAGGPGPYEQY
TRBV5-1	TRBJ1-1	ASSLDRLQGEAF
TRBV20-1	TRBJ2-7	SAGGSAGLYEQY